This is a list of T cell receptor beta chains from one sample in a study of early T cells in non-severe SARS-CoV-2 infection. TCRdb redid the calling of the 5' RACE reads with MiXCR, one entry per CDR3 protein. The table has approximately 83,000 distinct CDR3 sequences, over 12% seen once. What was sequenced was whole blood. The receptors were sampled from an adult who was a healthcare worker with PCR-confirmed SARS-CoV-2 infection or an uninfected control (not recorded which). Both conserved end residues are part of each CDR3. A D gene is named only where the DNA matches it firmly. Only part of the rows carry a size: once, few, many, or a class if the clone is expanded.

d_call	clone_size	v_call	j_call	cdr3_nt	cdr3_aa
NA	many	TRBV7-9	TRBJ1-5	TGTGCCAGCAGCTCCCCCGAGGGAAATCAGCCCCAGCATTTT	CASSSPEGNQPQHF
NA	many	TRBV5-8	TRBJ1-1	TGTGCCAGCAGTAGTAGACGGTCCGGGGGGCACACTGAAGCTTTCTTT	CASSSRRSGGHTEAFF
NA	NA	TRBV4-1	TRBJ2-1	TGCGCCAGCAGCCAAGTCGGTACCTACAATGAGCAGTTCTTC	CASSQVGTYNEQFF
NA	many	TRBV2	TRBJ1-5	TGTGCCAGCAGTGACAGGGACAGCAATCAGCCCCAGCATTTT	CASSDRDSNQPQHF
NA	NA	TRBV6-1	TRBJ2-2	TGTGCCAGCAGTTACGCGAACACCGGGGAGCTGTTTTTT	CASSYANTGELFF
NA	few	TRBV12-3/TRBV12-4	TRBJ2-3	TGTGCCAGCAGTTTAATAGATACGCAGTATTTT	CASSLIDTQYF
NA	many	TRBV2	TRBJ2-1	TGTGCCAGCAGGCGGGACTGGAGCTCCTACAATGAGCAGTTCTTC	CASRRDWSSYNEQFF
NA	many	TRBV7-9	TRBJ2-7	TGTGCCAGCAGTACCGTAGACGAGGCCTACGAGCAGTACTTC	CASSTVDEAYEQYF
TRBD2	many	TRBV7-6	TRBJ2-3	TGTGCCAGCAGCTTAGGGACTAGCGGGAGCACAGATACGCAGTATTTT	CASSLGTSGSTDTQYF
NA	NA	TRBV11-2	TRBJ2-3	TGTGCCAGCAGCTTTCCGGGGGGCGGCACAGATACGCAGTATTTT	CASSFPGGGTDTQYF
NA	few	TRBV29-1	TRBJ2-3	TGCAGCGTGAGCGTGCGGGGGCCGAGCGATACGCAGTATTTT	CSVSVRGPSDTQYF
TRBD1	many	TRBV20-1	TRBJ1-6	TGCAGTGCCCCCAGGGACAGCTACTATAATTCACCCCTCCACTTT	CSAPRDSYYNSPLHF
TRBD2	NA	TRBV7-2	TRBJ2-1	TGTGCCAGCAGCGCCCGTTTAAGCGGGAGGTGTTTCTTC	CASSARLSGRCFF
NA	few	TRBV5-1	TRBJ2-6	TGCGCCAGCAGCTGGCGGGCAGGGAGCTCTGGGGCCAACGTCCTGACTTTC	CASSWRAGSSGANVLTF
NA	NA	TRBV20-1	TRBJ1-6	TGCAGTGCTAGACCCGGGACCGGAGATTCACCCCTCCACTTT	CSARPGTGDSPLHF
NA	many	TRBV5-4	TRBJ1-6	TGTGCCAGCAGCTTTATCGAAGGACCGGGCTATAATTCACCCCTCCACTTT	CASSFIEGPGYNSPLHF
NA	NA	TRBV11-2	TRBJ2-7	TGTGCCAGCAGCTTAGTTTCGAAGGTCTACGAGCAGTACTTC	CASSLVSKVYEQYF
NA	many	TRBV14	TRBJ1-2	TGTGCCAGCAGCCAACCTGCCGGGAGAGGGGCAGGCTATGGCTACACCTTC	CASSQPAGRGAGYGYTF
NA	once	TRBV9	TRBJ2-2	TGTGCCAGCAGCGTAGGAGGAACCGCGAACATCGGGGAGCTGTTTTTT	CASSVGGTANIGELFF
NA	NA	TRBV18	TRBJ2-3	TGTGCCAGCTCACCAAGCCAAGTCCTCTCTAGCACAGATACGCAGTATTTT	CASSPSQVLSSTDTQYF
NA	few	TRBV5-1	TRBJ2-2	TGCGCCAGCAGCACGCCTACGGACGGAGCTTCGAACACCGGGGAGCTGTTTTTT	CASSTPTDGASNTGELFF
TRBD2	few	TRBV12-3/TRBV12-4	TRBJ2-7	TGTGCCAGCAGCCCCGGGACTAGCGGGAGGGCCAGGGAGCAGTACTTC	CASSPGTSGRAREQYF
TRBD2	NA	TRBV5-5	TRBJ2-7	TGTGCCAGCCAACGGGGACTAGCTGTCTACGAGCAGTACTTC	CASQRGLAVYEQYF
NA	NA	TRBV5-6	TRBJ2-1	TGTGCCAGCAGCTTGGGGCGGAACAATGAGCAGTTCTTC	CASSLGRNNEQFF
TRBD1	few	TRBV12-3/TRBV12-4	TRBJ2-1	TGTGCCAGCAGTACCCGACAGGGGGTTGGCAATGAGCAGTTCTTC	CASSTRQGVGNEQFF
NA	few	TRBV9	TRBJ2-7	TGTGCCAGCAGCGTAGGCAATAGCGGCAACGAGCAGTACTTC	CASSVGNSGNEQYF
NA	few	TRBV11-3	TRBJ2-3	TGTGCCAGCAGCTCCAGGGAGAATACGCAGTATTTT	CASSSRENTQYF
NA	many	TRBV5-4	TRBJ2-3	TGTGCCAGCAGCCCCCGGGCGGGCACAGATACGCAGTATTTT	CASSPRAGTDTQYF
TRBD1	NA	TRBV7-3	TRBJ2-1	TGTGCCAGCAGCCTCACAGGGGTAGAGCAGTTCTTC	CASSLTGVEQFF
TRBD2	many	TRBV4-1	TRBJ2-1	TGCGCCAGCAGCCAAGAGTATAGCGGGGTAAATGAGCAGTTCTTC	CASSQEYSGVNEQFF
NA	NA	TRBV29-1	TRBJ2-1	TGCAGCGTTGATGACATAGGTGTCAATGAGCAGTTCTTC	CSVDDIGVNEQFF
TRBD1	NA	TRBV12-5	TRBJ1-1	TGTGCTAGTGGTTTGGTTTTGGGACAGGGGGCGCCCACTGAAGCTTTCTTT	CASGLVLGQGAPTEAFF
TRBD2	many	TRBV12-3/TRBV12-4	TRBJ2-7	TGTGCCAGCAGTTTAGGCGATAGCGGGGGAGTCTACGAGCAGTACTTC	CASSLGDSGGVYEQYF
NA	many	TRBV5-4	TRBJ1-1	TGTGCCAGCAGCTTGGGTTCCCCCGACATAATGGGGGAAGCTTTCTTT	CASSLGSPDIMGEAFF
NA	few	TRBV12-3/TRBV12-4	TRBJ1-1	TGTGCCAGCAGTCCCTCCGGAGTTGAAGCTTTCTTT	CASSPSGVEAFF
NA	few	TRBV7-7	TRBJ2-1	TGTGCTAGCAGCTTGGGGCGGGGCACCTACAATGAGCAGTTCTTC	CASSLGRGTYNEQFF
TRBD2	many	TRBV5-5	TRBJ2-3	TGTGCCAGCAGCTTTCGTGTGGCGGGGGGGCCAGATACGCAGTATTTT	CASSFRVAGGPDTQYF
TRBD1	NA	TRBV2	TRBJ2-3	TGTGCCAGCAGGAGGACAGGGGGCGCGACAGATACGCAGTATTTT	CASRRTGGATDTQYF
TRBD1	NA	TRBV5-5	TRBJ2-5	TGTGCCAGCAGCCCTACCCCCAGGGGGCGAGGAGAGACCCAGTACTTC	CASSPTPRGRGETQYF
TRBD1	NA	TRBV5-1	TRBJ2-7	TGCGCCAGCAGCCGGACAGGGGGCGTAAACGAGCAGTACTTC	CASSRTGGVNEQYF
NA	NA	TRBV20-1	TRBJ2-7	TGCAGTGCTAGTCTGGGCAGATACTCCTACGAGCAGTACTTC	CSASLGRYSYEQYF